The 24 T cell receptor beta chains listed next were all sequenced from one sample in a study of blood T cell repertoires in COVID-19. Some clones are missing from TCRdb's copy, which holds only in-frame ones; the method was immunoSEQ multiplex PCR. The top ten clones hold about 3.8% of a sample with 100,000 to 150,000 clones, about 86% of them seen once. The sample was peripheral blood. These TCRs come from a woman between 45 and 65 years old with acute or convalescent COVID-19.

This clone was detected once. This rearrangement joins TRBV5-5 to TRBJ2-2; D perhaps matches TRBD2 (6 bases). CDR1 and CDR2 from the germline V gene are SGHKS and YYEKEE (reference sequence). The CDR3 covers 14 residues. V was clipped by 2 bases and J by 6 bases, with 11 bases between them. The CDR3 nucleotides read TGTGCCAGCAGCTTCCGACTAGTTCCCGGGGAGCTGTTTTTT. Protein sequence: CASSFRLVPGELFF.

The V and J genes are TRBV27 and TRBJ2-1; TRBD1 matches 8 bases. J was trimmed by 8 bases and V by 2 bases; bases with no gene match: 11. Germline loops: CDR1 MNHEY, CDR2 SMNVEV (reference sequence). The CDR3 totals 16 residues. CDR3 nucleotide sequence: TGTGCCAGCAGTTTAAGGACAGGGATGGGTGTCGATGAGCAGTTCTTC. Amino acids: CASSLRTGMGVDEQFF.

The chain joins TRBV9 to TRBJ1-4; D remains ambiguous. The CDR3 is 16 amino acids. Trimming cost V 4 bases and J 4 bases, with 17 bases left between them. The germline V gene encodes CDR1 SGDLS and CDR2 YYNGEE. CDR3 region: CASSTTPVTNNEKLFF. In nucleotides, the CDR3 is TGTGCCAGCAGCACCACTCCGGTTACTAATAATGAAAAACTGTTTTTT.

V is TRBV3-1 (or the pseudogene TRBV3-2) and J is TRBJ2-7; D may be TRBD2 (7 bases). Between the trimmed V and J ends, which lost 0 bases and 5 bases, there was a span of 23 bases. Germline assignment: CDR1 LGHDT and CDR2 YNNKEL (reference sequence). The CDR3 contains 18 residues. The CDR3 DNA reads TGTGCCAGCAGCCAAGACAAGGGGGAGGGAGTCCCGAGTAACGAGCAGTACTTC. Translating gives CASSQDKGEGVPSNEQYF.

The rearrangement joins TRBV10-3 to TRBJ1-5, with D unresolved. V lost 3 bases and J 5 bases, leaving 11 bases between the germline ends. Germline V gene sequence: CDR1 ENHRY, CDR2 SYGVKD. This CDR3 has 14 amino acids. CDR3 sequence reads: CAISDPTIHQPQHF. The CDR3 bases are TGTGCCATCAGTGACCCAACAATCCATCAGCCCCAGCATTTT.

To note about this clone: An end of the junction does not agree with germline; a read error may underlie this. The chain has TRBV7-7 and TRBJ2-3; D may be TRBD2 (6 bases). In germline, CDR1 is SSHAT, CDR2 FNYEAQ (reference sequence). The CDR3 totals 15 residues. DNA for the CDR3: TGTGCTAGCAGCATGACTAGGGATCCCGCAGATACGCAGTATTTT. This sequence encodes CASSMTRDPADTQYF.

The V call is TRBV29-1, the J call TRBJ1-1, with unresolved D. This CDR3 region has 15 residues. CDR1 and CDR2 (germline): SQVTM, ANQGSEA. Trimming removed 2 bases from V and 2 bases from J, with 15 bases in between. CDR3 region: CSVENPQRDNTEAFF. In DNA form, the CDR3 reads TGCAGCGTTGAAAACCCGCAGAGGGATAACACTGAAGCTTTCTTT.

The chain links TRBV28 to TRBJ2-7; 10 bases map to TRBD1. The CDR3 covers 13 residues. CDR1 MDHEN and CDR2 SYDVKM come from the germline V gene. Unmatched junction bases numbered 4, after V lost 6 bases and J lost 5 bases. The CDR3 sequence: CASRGDRGDEQYF. The CDR3 coding sequence is TGTGCCAGCAGGGGGGACAGGGGCGACGAGCAGTACTTC.

This chain uses TRBV28 with TRBJ2-2; D is unresolved. The CDR3 consists of 11 residues. Germline CDR1 MDHEN, CDR2 SYDVKM. V was pared by 3 bases and J by 7 bases, with 3 bases between. CDR3 amino acids: CASSFHGELFF. The CDR3 DNA follows: TGTGCCAGCAGTTTTCACGGGGAGCTGTTTTTT.

This chain's CDR3 is CASSRDRGNAGYTF. The CDR3 DNA is TGTGCCAGCAGCAGGGACAGGGGCAACGCCGGCTACACCTTC. V and J are TRBV9 and TRBJ1-2; TRBD1 aligns across 10 bases. V lost 4 bases, J lost 8 bases, and 8 bases stayed unmatched. CDR1 SGDLS and CDR2 YYNGEE come from the germline V gene. The CDR3 is 14 amino acids.

The chain uses TRBV12-3 or TRBV12-4 and TRBJ1-4; D gene unclear. The CDR3 loop spans 12 amino acids. The V gene lost 3 bases and the J gene lost 7 bases, with 6 bases spanning the gap. CDR3 loop: CASSLRSEKLFF. In DNA form, the CDR3 reads TGTGCCAGCAGTTTGAGGAGTGAAAAACTGTTTTTT.

As DNA, the CDR3 is TGTGCCAGCAGCTCGAGGGACAGGGGCGGCAATCAGCCCCAGCATTTT. This codes for CASSSRDRGGNQPQHF. V gene TRBV7-8 combines with J gene TRBJ1-5; TRBD1 matches 10 bases. This CDR3 is 16 amino acids long. J was trimmed by 2 bases and V by 4 bases; bases with no gene match: 5. CDR1 is SGHVS and CDR2 is FQNEAQ in the germline V gene.

The chain recombines TRBV30 with TRBJ2-3; 7 positions match TRBD2. Trimming took 4 bases from V and 2 from J; bases not matched to a gene: 3. Germline V gene sequence: CDR1 GTSNPN, CDR2 SVGIG (reference sequence). This CDR3 is 13 amino acids long. As DNA, the CDR3 is TGTGCCTGGACTAGCGGTAACACAGATACGCAGTATTTT. It is translated as CAWTSGNTDTQYF.

J is TRBJ1-1 and V is TRBV10-2, with 10 bases that match TRBD1. Unmatched junction bases numbered 12, after V lost 6 bases and J lost 8 bases. The CDR3 runs 15 residues. CDR1 WSHSY and CDR2 SAAADI come from the germline V gene. CDR3 DNA: TGCGCCAGCAGGAACAAGACAGGGGGCACCCCAGAAGCTTTCTTT. It encodes CASRNKTGGTPEAFF.

CDR3 sequence (DNA): TGCGCCAGCAGCCCCGACAGGGGGAAACGCACCATATATTTT. It specifies CASSPDRGKRTIYF. The chain has TRBV4-1 and TRBJ1-3, with 9 bases aligning to TRBD1. With 4 bases clipped from V and 9 bases from J, the junction kept 7 bases outside the gene matches. Germline lookup yields CDR1 MGHRA and CDR2 YSYEKL. This CDR3 has 14 amino acids.

The chain couples TRBV5-1 to TRBJ1-5; no reliable D call. The CDR3 is made up of 14 amino acids. The germline gives CDR1 SGHRS, CDR2 YFSETQ. Trimming pared 5 bases from V and 3 bases from J, leaving 12 bases between. As DNA, the CDR3 is TGCGCCAGCAGACCAGACACCGCCAATCAGCCCCAGCATTTT. Translating it yields CASRPDTANQPQHF.

V usage is TRBV12-3 or TRBV12-4 and J usage is TRBJ1-5; 9 bases line up with TRBD1. CDR3 length equals 13 residues. Trimming cost V 6 bases and J 8 bases; bases outside gene matches: 5. The CDR3 DNA is TGTGCCAGCAGCTACAGGGGGCTGAAGCCCCAGCATTTT. Its translation: CASSYRGLKPQHF.

As DNA, the CDR3 is TGTGCCAGCAGCTTAGTAGCCTCAACAGATACGCAGTATTTT. It yields the protein CASSLVASTDTQYF. The gene calls are TRBV7-9 and TRBJ2-3; D not resolved. Germline CDR1 and CDR2: SEHNR and FQNEAQ (reference sequence). V lost 1 base to trimming and J lost 3 bases, with 8 bases between them. This CDR3 spans 14 amino acids.

The chain links TRBV19 to TRBJ2-1, with D possibly TRBD2 on 6 matching bases. Germline values: CDR1 LNHDA, CDR2 SQIVND (reference sequence). The germline V and J ends were trimmed by 11 bases and 5 bases, with 19 bases remaining between them. The CDR3 extends over 14 amino acids. CDR3 nucleotide sequence: TGTGCCTCCAAACTGACTAGAATTGACAATGAGCAGTTCTTC. It is translated as CASKLTRIDNEQFF. Together with reference TRBV19 and TRBJ2-1, the CDR3 gives the full variable domain: DGGITQSPKYLFRKEGQNVTLSCEQNLNHDAMYWYRQDPGQGLRLIYYSQIVNDFQKGDIAEGYSVSREKKESFPLTVTSAQKNPTAFYLCASKLTRIDNEQFFGPGTRLTVL.

The genes are TRBV6-2 or TRBV6-3 and TRBJ2-2, with 10 bases that match TRBD2. Looked up from germline, CDR1 is MNHEY and CDR2 is SVGEGT. The CDR3 is 17 amino acids. The trim removed 2 bases at V and 4 bases at J, leaving 7 bases unmatched. Here the CDR3 reads CASSYPRGLAFTGELFF. CDR3 coding DNA: TGTGCCAGCAGTTACCCTAGGGGACTAGCGTTCACCGGGGAGCTGTTTTTT.

The chain has TRBV2 and TRBJ1-2; D uncertain. V lost 3 bases and J 4 bases, leaving 9 bases between the germline ends. The CDR3 has 13 amino acids. Germline V gives CDR1 SNHLY, CDR2 FYNNEI. The CDR3 loop is CASSEEGTYGYTF. CDR3 nucleotides: TGTGCCAGCAGTGAGGAGGGAACCTATGGCTACACCTTC.

V is TRBV7-2 and J is TRBJ2-3; unclear D gene. The germline gives CDR1 SGHTA, CDR2 FQGNSA. V lost 3 bases and J 2 bases, leaving 6 bases between the germline ends. The CDR3 loop spans 13 amino acids. This CDR3 reads CASSFKITDTQYF. In DNA form, the CDR3 reads TGTGCCAGCAGCTTCAAAATCACAGATACGCAGTATTTT.

The chain recombines TRBV11-2 with TRBJ2-5; TRBD1 matches at 9 bases. The CDR3 covers 12 residues. CDR1 and CDR2 (germline): SGHAT, FQNNGV. V was clipped by 5 bases and J by 14 bases; unmatched bases: 9. This CDR3 reads CASSVGTGKIYF. As DNA, the CDR3 is TGTGCCAGCAGCGTCGGGACAGGGAAAATTTACTTC.

The CDR3 is CASSRGGLGANVLTF. CDR3 coding DNA: TGTGCCAGCTCCCGGGGGGGGCTTGGGGCCAACGTCCTGACTTTC. The V call is TRBV18, the J call TRBJ2-6, with TRBD2 matching 8 bases. This CDR3 has 15 amino acids. Germline V gene data show CDR1 as KGHSH and CDR2 as LQKENI. The V segment lost 6 bases and the J segment 3 bases; nucleotides outside the gene matches: 4.